In this sample, the clone carrying this T cell receptor (beta chain) turned up many times. Every one of the donors was a healthy Caucasian. The sample originates from a study of identical twins. TCRdb redid the calling of the 5' RACE reads with MiXCR, one entry per CDR3 protein. The sample consists of roughly 350,000 distinct CDR3 sequences, roughly 9% of them appearing once. The sequenced sample consisted of naive T cells sorted from blood. The sequence was obtained from a woman aged 50 to 60 in good health.

CDR3 protein: CASSRLAGGGTDTQYF. The CDR3, as DNA: TGTGCCAGCAGTCGGTTAGCGGGAGGCGGGACAGATACGCAGTATTTT. This chain links TRBV27 with TRBJ2-3; 10 bases line up with TRBD2. Germline V gene lookup returns CDR1 MNHEY and CDR2 SMNVEV (reference sequence). V gave up 5 bases and J gave up 3 bases; unmatched junction bases: 8. This CDR3 contains 16 residues.